One and the same sample provided the 26 T cell receptor beta chains below, sequenced in a study of blood T cells in healthy people across ages. Using a J-beta primer mix together with a sample-barcoded 5' primer, a second PCR was run for about 6 to 12 cycles. Using its own MiXCR run on the 5' RACE reads, TCRdb lists one record per CDR3 protein. The sample lists fewer than 800,000 distinct CDR3 sequences; around 49% were seen once. Sequences were obtained from blood. The receptors come from a woman in her sixties or seventies in good health.

This clonotype was detected only a few times. The chain combines TRBV20-1 with TRBJ2-3; no definite D call. Looked up from germline, CDR1 is DFQATT and CDR2 is SNEGSKA (reference sequence). The V and J ends lost 6 bases and 2 bases respectively, with 18 bases between them. The length of the CDR3 is 15 residues. CDR3 bases: TGCAGTGCCTCTCGAGGTGGGGAAAACACAGATACGCAGTATTTT. It is translated as CSASRGGENTDTQYF.

The chain is built from TRBV7-9 and TRBJ1-2; a weak D match, TRBD1 (6 bases). The germline V and J ends were trimmed by 3 bases and 0 bases, with 14 bases remaining between them. The germline V gene has CDR1 SEHNR and CDR2 FQNEAQ (reference sequence). The CDR3 sequence is 16 residues long. The CDR3 sequence: CASSFEGGTANYGYTF. The CDR3 DNA is TGTGCCAGCAGCTTCGAGGGGGGTACGGCTAACTATGGCTACACCTTC.

This clonotype was recorded at least ten times. The rearrangement uses TRBV20-1 and TRBJ2-4; 8 bases agree with TRBD2. V lost 0 bases to trimming and J lost 7 bases; unmatched junction nucleotides: 8. CDR3 length equals 15 residues. CDR1 DFQATT and CDR2 SNEGSKA come from the germline V gene (reference sequence). The CDR3 nucleotides are TGCAGTGCTAGAGATCTCGGGACTAGTCCCAACATTCAGTACTTC. Its protein product is CSARDLGTSPNIQYF.

Concerning this clonotype: The junction and the germline gene differ at one end; a read error may be behind it. The chain uses TRBV7-2 and TRBJ2-1; D is uncertain. Germline CDR1 SGHTA, CDR2 FQGNSA. This CDR3 has 17 amino acids. CDR3 in amino acids: CASSPQGPTLAYNEQFF. The CDR3 bases are TGTGCTAGCAGCCCCCAAGGACCAACTCTCGCCTACAATGAGCAGTTCTTC.

The gene calls are TRBV20-1 and TRBJ2-5; 9 bases fit TRBD2. V lost 2 bases and J lost 2; bases outside the gene matches: 3. Germline V gives CDR1 DFQATT, CDR2 SNEGSKA (reference sequence). The CDR3 is 14 residues long. The CDR3 nucleotides are TGCAGTGCTAGAATAGCGGGAGCACAAGAGACCCAGTACTTC. Its protein product is CSARIAGAQETQYF.

A word on this clonotype: A junction boundary mismatches the germline segment, possibly from a read error. The chain combines TRBV6-5 with TRBJ1-1; 8 nucleotides match TRBD1. The CDR3 totals 13 residues. The V gene's germline CDR1 is MNHEY and CDR2 SVGAGI. The CDR3 spells CTSSRTGRGEAFF. DNA for the CDR3: TGTACCAGCAGCCGGACAGGGAGAGGTGAAGCTTTCTTT.

The V call is TRBV5-1, the J call TRBJ2-7; D gene uncertain. Trimming took off 4 bases at V and 5 bases at J, with 22 bases between the two ends. Looked up from germline, CDR1 is SGHRS and CDR2 is YFSETQ. The CDR3 has 16 residues. Here the CDR3 DNA reads TGCGCCAGCAGCCTATGGGCAGGCGGTACGGGTGACGAGCAGTACTTC. Translating it yields CASSLWAGGTGDEQYF.

This clonotype was seen a handful of times. This rearrangement joins TRBV29-1 to TRBJ2-7, with TRBD1 matching over 8 bases. V was pared by 3 bases and J by 6 bases, with 7 bases of the junction left unmatched. CDR3 length: 13 amino acids. Germline CDR1 and CDR2: SQVTM and ANQGSEA. CDR3 sequence: CSVEGTGISEQYF. CDR3 sequence (DNA): TGCAGCGTTGAGGGGACAGGTATCTCCGAGCAGTACTTC.

The sample holds a few counts of this clonotype. J is TRBJ2-3 and V is TRBV18; 7 bases map to TRBD2. Unmatched junction bases numbered 4, after V lost 3 bases and J lost 4 bases. CDR3 length: 14 residues. CDR1 and CDR2 from the germline V gene are KGHSH and LQKENI. The CDR3 coding sequence is TGTGCCAGCTCACCGACAGCGGGGCCAGATACGCAGTATTTT. This gives the protein CASSPTAGPDTQYF.

The V gene is TRBV20-1, the J gene TRBJ2-7; D possibly corresponds to TRBD1 (5 bases). This CDR3 has 12 amino acids. Germline lookup yields CDR1 DFQATT and CDR2 SNEGSKA (reference sequence). CDR3 bases: TGCAGCCCGAAGGGGTCCTCCTACGAGCAGTACTTC. Translating gives CSPKGSSYEQYF.

This clonotype appeared a few times. The chain employs TRBV27 and TRBJ2-7, with TRBD1 matching 8 bases. The CDR3 covers 15 residues. Germline V lookup: CDR1 MNHEY, CDR2 SMNVEV (reference sequence). Losses at the gene ends were 5 bases for V and 2 bases for J; bases not matched to a gene: 8. The CDR3 DNA reads TGTGCCAGCAGTAGGGACAGGTCTCGGGCCTACGAGCAGTACTTC. It codes for CASSRDRSRAYEQYF.

The CDR3 here is CASSLDRTEKLFF. DNA for the CDR3: TGTGCCAGCAGCTTGGATCGAACTGAAAAACTGTTTTTT. The chain uses TRBV5-4 and TRBJ1-4; D is ambiguous. The V gene lost 0 bases and the J gene lost 7 bases, with 7 bases spanning the gap. Germline lookup yields CDR1 SGHNT and CDR2 YYREEE (reference sequence). The CDR3 length is 13 residues. Complete variable domain (other parts from reference TRBV5-4 and TRBJ1-4): ETGVTQSPTHLIKTRGQQVTLRCSSQSGHNTVSWYQQALGQGPQFIFQYYREEENGRGNFPPRFSGLQFPNYSSELNVNALELDDSALYLCASSLDRTEKLFFGSGTQLSVL.

This clonotype has just a few counts. The rearrangement links TRBV25-1 to TRBJ1-2, with TRBD1 matching over 8 bases. The CDR3 extends over 14 amino acids. CDR1 MGHDK and CDR2 SYGVNS come from the germline V gene. V shed 2 bases and J 4 bases; nucleotides not matched to a gene: 3. The CDR3 spells CASSETGGSYGYTF. In DNA, the CDR3 is TGTGCCAGCAGTGAAACAGGGGGGAGCTATGGCTACACCTTC.

The CDR3 DNA sequence: TGTGCCAGCAGTGAGGTGGGTCTTGAGCAGTTCTTC. Its protein product is CASSEVGLEQFF. The chain joins TRBV25-1 to TRBJ2-1; no definite D call. CDR3 length: 12 amino acids. Trimming left V 3 bases short and J 9 bases short, with 9 bases between. The germline gives CDR1 MGHDK, CDR2 SYGVNS.

The rearrangement links TRBV5-1 to TRBJ2-5; tentatively, D is TRBD2 (6 bases). V shed 7 bases and J shed 5 bases, with 21 bases lying between them. Germline CDR1 reads SGHRS; CDR2 reads YFSETQ. This CDR3 is 15 amino acids long. As DNA, the CDR3 is TGCGCCAGCGAACCGTACGGCGCGGGGAGGGAGACCCAGTACTTC. Its translation: CASEPYGAGRETQYF.

V gene TRBV27 combines with J gene TRBJ1-2, with 8 nucleotides matching TRBD1. This CDR3 comprises 12 residues. V dropped 9 bases and J dropped 6; count of bases not matched to a gene: 6. The germline V gene has CDR1 MNHEY and CDR2 SMNVEV (reference sequence). The DNA of the CDR3 is TGTGCCAGTAGGACAGGGTCGGATGGCTACACCTTC. Encoded protein: CASRTGSDGYTF.

The rearrangement uses TRBV28 and TRBJ2-5; 10 bases are shared with TRBD2. CDR1 and CDR2 (germline): MDHEN, SYDVKM. Trimming cost V 3 bases and J 5 bases; bases outside gene matches: 6. This CDR3 region has 15 residues. The CDR3 DNA sequence: TGTGCCAGCAGTTTTGTAGCGGGGGGTGGTGAGACCCAGTACTTC. Its translation: CASSFVAGGGETQYF.

This chain joins TRBV20-1 and TRBJ2-3; D might be TRBD2 (5 bases). The germline gives CDR1 DFQATT, CDR2 SNEGSKA (reference sequence). This CDR3 is built from 12 residues. Between the trimmed V and J ends, which lost 6 bases and 3 bases, there was a span of 10 bases. The CDR3 DNA reads TGCAGTGCGAGCCCGGGAACAGATACGCAGTATTTT. Amino acids: CSASPGTDTQYF.

This chain connects TRBV12-3 or TRBV12-4 to TRBJ2-1, with TRBD2 identical over 8 bases. The CDR3 has 16 residues. V lost 6 bases and J lost 1; bases outside the gene matches: 8. The CDR3 sequence is CASRGWLAGSYNEQFF. The CDR3 nucleotides are TGTGCCAGCAGGGGATGGCTAGCGGGTTCCTACAATGAGCAGTTCTTC.

J is TRBJ1-2 and V is TRBV27, with D perhaps TRBD1 (5 bases). This CDR3 has 14 amino acids. CDR1 is MNHEY, CDR2 SMNVEV, per germline (reference sequence). Deletions cut 9 bases from V and 0 bases from J, with 14 bases between. The CDR3 DNA reads TGTGCCAGGATGACAGAAGATCCTAACTATGGCTACACCTTC. It encodes CARMTEDPNYGYTF.

This clonotype was seen a handful of times. This sequence joins TRBV7-2 and TRBJ2-7; no clear D gene. Trimming took 3 bases from V and 5 from J, leaving 11 bases between them. Looked up from germline, CDR1 is SGHTA and CDR2 is FQGNSA. The CDR3 runs 13 residues. The CDR3 nucleotides read TGTGCCAGCAGCTTTAAACTATCCAACGAGCAGTACTTC. The encoded protein is CASSFKLSNEQYF.

The chain carries TRBV7-9 and TRBJ2-1, with 15 bases matching TRBD2. The germline V gene has CDR1 SEHNR and CDR2 FQNEAQ (reference sequence). Germline trimming cut 1 base from V and 5 bases from J; bases unmatched to any gene: 6. This CDR3 comprises 18 residues. The CDR3 bases are TGTGCCAGCAGCTTAGGATCCGGACTAGCGGGAGGGCACAATGAGCAGTTCTTC. Encoded protein: CASSLGSGLAGGHNEQFF.

The chain carries TRBV10-3 and TRBJ1-1; D not certain. The germline CDR1 and CDR2 sequences are ENHRY and SYGVKD. CDR3 length: 11 residues. V was trimmed by 4 bases and J by 5 bases, leaving 5 bases between them. The CDR3 loop reads CAISARTEAFF. The CDR3 nucleotides read TGTGCCATCAGTGCGAGGACTGAAGCTTTCTTT.

The chain joins TRBV11-2 to TRBJ1-6; tentative D call: TRBD1 (5 bases). V was trimmed by 2 bases and J by 1 base, leaving 12 bases between them. CDR3 length equals 17 residues. Germline V gene data show CDR1 as SGHAT and CDR2 as FQNNGV. The CDR3 DNA follows: TGTGCCAGCAGCTTACAGGGCGGGAAATCCTATAATTCACCCCTCCACTTT. It specifies CASSLQGGKSYNSPLHF.

The rearrangement uses TRBV24-1 and TRBJ2-7, with unresolved D. This CDR3 contains 13 residues. Germline CDR1 and CDR2: KGHDR and SFDVKD. V lost 3 bases to trimming and J lost 2 bases, with 7 bases between them. This CDR3 reads CATSDPITYEQYF. The CDR3 nucleotides are TGTGCCACCAGTGATCCAATAACCTACGAGCAGTACTTC.

This clonotype appeared a few times. The chain links TRBV20-1 to TRBJ2-3, with 11 nucleotides matching TRBD2. The CDR3 length is 15 residues. The J segment lost 0 bases and the V segment lost 7 bases, leaving 6 bases of the junction unmatched. CDR1 DFQATT and CDR2 SNEGSKA come from the germline V gene (reference sequence). DNA for the CDR3: TGCAGTGTTCCCAGACTAGCGGGAAGCACAGATACGCAGTATTTT. This translates into CSVPRLAGSTDTQYF.